The rows below give T cell receptor beta chains drawn from one sample of a study of vaccination effects on CD4 cells after COVID-19. No antigen is known for these receptors. TCRdb's table, derived via immunoSEQ multiplex PCR, lists solely in-frame clones and lacks some. The sample includes tens of thousands of clones, approximately 77% of them seen just once. This sample comprised CD4+ T cells from PBMCs cultured without peptide, obtained before COVID-19 vaccination. The receptors derive from a human donor who received a COVID-19 vaccine. Each CDR3 is given with its conserved first and last residue.

len,v_gene,j_gene,CDR3aa
10,TRBV29-1,TRBJ1-1,CSVKDHEAFF
15,TRBV6-5,TRBJ1-5,CASRAQATSNQPQHF
15,TRBV2,TRBJ2-5,CASSDPSGDQETQYF
16,TRBV2,TRBJ1-5,CAGYRGRQSSYQPQHF
13,TRBV11-2,TRBJ1-1,CASSPGTNTEAFF
12,TRBV29-1,TRBJ2-3,CSVWTSTDTQYF
15,TRBV5-8,TRBJ1-5,CASSFDRGGNQPQHF
14,TRBV5-1,TRBJ2-5,CASSLDGREETQYF
11,TRBV19,TRBJ2-3,CASSFTGTQYF
12,TRBV11-2,TRBJ2-2,CASSLNTGELFF
16,TRBV7-2,TRBJ1-3,CASSLSQGSSGNTIYF
18,TRBV24-1,TRBJ2-3,CATSEPSGGPSTTDTQYF
13,TRBV5-6,TRBJ2-4,CASSLGSLDIQYF
15,TRBV12-5,TRBJ2-2,CASGLGHGNTGELFF
13,TRBV3-1/TRBV3-2,TRBJ1-2,CASSLGQGYGYTF
17,TRBV7-3,TRBJ1-1,CASSPSGTGGSNTEAFF
13,TRBV28,TRBJ1-2,CASSVTGAAGYTF
13,TRBV7-3,TRBJ2-3,CASIRWSPDTQYF
14,TRBV10-3,TRBJ1-1,CAISDDQPYTEAFF
14,TRBV6-1,TRBJ1-2,CASRSIMGIYGYTF
14,TRBV6-5,TRBJ2-3,CASSYSGPSDTQYF
16,TRBV7-2,TRBJ2-4,CASSLGYLREKNIQYF
15,TRBV13,TRBJ2-2,CASSTYRGLGGELFF
16,TRBV7-3,TRBJ2-4,CASSLTGTLAKNIQYF
14,TRBV6-5,TRBJ2-1,CASRVGTAPAEQFF
15,TRBV3-1/TRBV3-2,TRBJ1-2,CASSQAPGQNYGYTF
15,TRBV7-2,TRBJ2-2,CASSLVRTSTGELFF
15,TRBV5-3,TRBJ2-6,CARSFGTPGANVLTF
17,TRBV9,TRBJ2-1,CASSVDGQGKGYNEQFF
12,TRBV14,TRBJ1-2,CASSQVPGGYTF
15,TRBV18,TRBJ1-5,CASSPSMTRNQPQHF
14,TRBV5-4,TRBJ2-3,CASSLETSTDTQYF
14,TRBV11-2,TRBJ1-4,CASSKREGREKLFF
15,TRBV2,TRBJ1-1,CASSELGQGGTEAFF
15,TRBV5-1,TRBJ2-1,CASSLDTRPYNEQFF
12,TRBV6-6,TRBJ1-2,CASSKDGIGYTF
16,TRBV12-5,TRBJ2-2,CASGLVRSEKPGELFF
13,TRBV7-3,TRBJ1-3,CASSPGSGNTIYF
15,TRBV12-5,TRBJ1-1,CASGLVLGLNTEAFF
14,TRBV19,TRBJ2-2,CASSIKGGDGELFF
15,TRBV5-1,TRBJ2-3,CASSLGVDGTDTQYF
15,TRBV19,TRBJ1-1,CASSIPGQGFFEAFF
17,TRBV19,TRBJ1-4,CASTSQGVLGTNEKLFF
14,TRBV7-2,TRBJ2-1,CASSLRQGNNEQFF
15,TRBV7-2,TRBJ1-2,CASSPSTGESYGYTF
15,TRBV28,TRBJ1-2,CASRVGQGTVYGYTF
15,TRBV4-1,TRBJ1-1,CASSQETTGDTEAFF
16,TRBV3-1/TRBV3-2,TRBJ2-1,CASSPRTGGIGNEQFF
13,TRBV27,TRBJ1-2,CASSSLGVGGYTF
14,TRBV13,TRBJ1-2,CASRRRTGLRGYTF
17,TRBV10-3,TRBJ1-1,CAISESVMGGLYTEAFF
13,TRBV6-5,TRBJ1-2,CASKAAQIYGYTF
14,TRBV5-6,TRBJ1-1,CASSYRELNTEAFF
14,TRBV5-5,TRBJ1-6,CASSLVGGNSPLHF
13,TRBV9,TRBJ1-2,CASSAQGKPGYTF
15,TRBV10-3,TRBJ2-5,CAISEKASGQETQYF